This TCR beta chain is from a study of OX40 agonist ivuxolimab in advanced cancers. Turning to the study itself: Patients enrolled in dose escalation were diagnosed with hepatocellular carcinoma, melanoma, renal cell or head and neck cancer. Three patients, one with hepatocellular carcinoma and two with cutaneous melanoma, achieved partial responses.

This clone was detected only once. Its specificity is not known. Study results and caveats: Among the lowest levels of clonal expansion were found in partial responders at 0.1-3.0 mg/kg.

Germline V gene lookup returns CDR1 SGHVS and CDR2 FNYEAQ. V shed 5 bases and J 3 bases; nucleotides not matched to a gene: 2. The CDR3 loop spans 14 amino acids. Patients with a history of autoimmune disease or on systemic immunosuppression were excluded. Generated by immunoSEQ multiplex PCR, the TCRdb table keeps only in-frame clones and is missing some. The profile shows 75,000 to 90,000 clones, approximately 87% of them singletons. V is TRBV7-6 and J is TRBJ1-4, with 8 bases aligning to TRBD1. The source of this sequence is an adult with an advanced solid tumor such as melanoma, head and neck, liver or kidney cancer. The specimen was CD4+ or CD8+ T cells sorted from blood, collected in a trial of the OX40 agonist ivuxolimab. This chain's CDR3 is CASSRTGSNEKLFF. The DNA for the CDR3 is TGTGCCAGCAGCAGGACAGGGTCTAATGAAAAACTGTTTTTT.